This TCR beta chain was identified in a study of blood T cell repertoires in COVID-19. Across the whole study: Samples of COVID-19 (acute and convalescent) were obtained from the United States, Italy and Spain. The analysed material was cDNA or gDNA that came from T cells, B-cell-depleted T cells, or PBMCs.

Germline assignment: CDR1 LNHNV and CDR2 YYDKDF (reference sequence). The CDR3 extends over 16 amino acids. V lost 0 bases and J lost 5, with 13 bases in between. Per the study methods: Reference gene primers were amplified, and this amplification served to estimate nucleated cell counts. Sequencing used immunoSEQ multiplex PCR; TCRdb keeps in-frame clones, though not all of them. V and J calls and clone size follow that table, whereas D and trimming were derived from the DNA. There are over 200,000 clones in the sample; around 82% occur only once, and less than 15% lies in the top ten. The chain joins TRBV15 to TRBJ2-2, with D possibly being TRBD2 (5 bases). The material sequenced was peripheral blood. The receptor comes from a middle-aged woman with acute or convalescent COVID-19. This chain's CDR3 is CATSRDTRVTTGELFF. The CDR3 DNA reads TGTGCCACCAGCAGAGATACGAGGGTAACGACCGGGGAGCTGTTTTTT.